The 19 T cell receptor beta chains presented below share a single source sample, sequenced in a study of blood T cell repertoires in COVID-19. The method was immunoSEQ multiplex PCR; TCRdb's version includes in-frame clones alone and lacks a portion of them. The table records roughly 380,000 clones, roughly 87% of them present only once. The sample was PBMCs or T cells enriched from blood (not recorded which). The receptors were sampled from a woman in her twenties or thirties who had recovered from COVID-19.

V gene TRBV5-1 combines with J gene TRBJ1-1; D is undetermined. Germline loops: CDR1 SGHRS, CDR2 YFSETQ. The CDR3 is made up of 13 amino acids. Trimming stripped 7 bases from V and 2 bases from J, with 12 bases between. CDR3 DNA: TGCGCCAGCTCCAGAGGAGATAACACTGAAGCTTTCTTT. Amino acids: CASSRGDNTEAFF.

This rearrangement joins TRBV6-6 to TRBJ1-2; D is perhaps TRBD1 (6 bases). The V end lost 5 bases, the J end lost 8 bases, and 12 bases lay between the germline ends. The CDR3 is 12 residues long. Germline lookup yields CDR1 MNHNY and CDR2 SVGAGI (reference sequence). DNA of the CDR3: TGTGCCAGCAGTCCGGGGACAATCGGCTACACCTTC. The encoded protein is CASSPGTIGYTF.

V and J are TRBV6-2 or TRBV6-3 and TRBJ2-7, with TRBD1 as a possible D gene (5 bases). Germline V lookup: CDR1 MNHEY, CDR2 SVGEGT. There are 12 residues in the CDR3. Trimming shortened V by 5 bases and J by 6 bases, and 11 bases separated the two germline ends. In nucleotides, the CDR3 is TGTGCCAGCAGTCTCCATGGGGCCGAGCAGTACTTC. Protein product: CASSLHGAEQYF.

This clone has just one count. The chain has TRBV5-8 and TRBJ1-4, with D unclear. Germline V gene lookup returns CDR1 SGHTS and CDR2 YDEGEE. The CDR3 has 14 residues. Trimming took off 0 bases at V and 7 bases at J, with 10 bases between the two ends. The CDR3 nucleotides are TGTGCCAGCAGCTTGGGTCGCGCCCCTGAAAAACTGTTTTTT. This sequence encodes CASSLGRAPEKLFF.

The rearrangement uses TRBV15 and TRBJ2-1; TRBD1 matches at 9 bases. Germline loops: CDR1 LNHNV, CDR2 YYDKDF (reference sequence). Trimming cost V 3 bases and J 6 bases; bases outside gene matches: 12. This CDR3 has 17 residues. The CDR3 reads CATSSPKGQGKGNEQFF. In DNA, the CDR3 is TGTGCCACCAGCAGCCCTAAGGGACAGGGAAAGGGCAATGAGCAGTTCTTC.

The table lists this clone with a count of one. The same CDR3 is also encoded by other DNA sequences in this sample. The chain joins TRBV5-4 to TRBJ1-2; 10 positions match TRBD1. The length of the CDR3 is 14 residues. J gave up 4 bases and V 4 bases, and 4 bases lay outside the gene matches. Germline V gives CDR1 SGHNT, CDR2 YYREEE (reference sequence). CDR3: CASSLGQGSYGYTF. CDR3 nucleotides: TGTGCCAGCAGCCTGGGACAGGGGTCCTATGGCTACACCTTC.

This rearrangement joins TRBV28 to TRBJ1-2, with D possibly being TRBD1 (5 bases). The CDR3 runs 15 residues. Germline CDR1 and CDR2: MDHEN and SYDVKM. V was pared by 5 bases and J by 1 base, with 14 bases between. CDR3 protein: CASSTPGDFNYGYTF. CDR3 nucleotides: TGTGCCAGCAGTACCCCCGGGGACTTTAACTATGGCTACACCTTC.

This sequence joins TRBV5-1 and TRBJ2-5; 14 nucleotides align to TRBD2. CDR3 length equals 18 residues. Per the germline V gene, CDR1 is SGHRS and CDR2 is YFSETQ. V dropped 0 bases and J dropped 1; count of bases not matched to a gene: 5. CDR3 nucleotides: TGCGCCAGCAGCTTGGGGGGGACTAGCGGGGGCCCCCAAGAGACCCAGTACTTC. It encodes CASSLGGTSGGPQETQYF.

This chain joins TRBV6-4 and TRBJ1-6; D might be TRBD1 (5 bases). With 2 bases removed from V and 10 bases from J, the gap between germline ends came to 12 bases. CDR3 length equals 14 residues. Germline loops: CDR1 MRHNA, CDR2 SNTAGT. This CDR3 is CASSDERRGSPLHF. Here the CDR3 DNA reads TGTGCCAGCAGTGACGAGAGGCGGGGCTCACCCCTCCACTTT.

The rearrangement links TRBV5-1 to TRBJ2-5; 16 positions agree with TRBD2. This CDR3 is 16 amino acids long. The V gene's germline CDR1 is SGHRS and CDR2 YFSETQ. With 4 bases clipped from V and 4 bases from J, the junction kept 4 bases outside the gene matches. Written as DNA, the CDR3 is TGCGCCAGCAGCGCGGGACTAGCGGGGGGGAGAGAGACCCAGTACTTC. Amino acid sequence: CASSAGLAGGRETQYF. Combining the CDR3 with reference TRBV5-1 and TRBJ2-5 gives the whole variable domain KAGVTQTPRYLIKTRGQQVTLSCSPISGHRSVSWYQQTPGQGLQFLFEYFSETQRNKGNFPGRFSGRQFSNSRSEMNVSTLELGDSALYLCASSAGLAGGRETQYFGPGTRLLVL.

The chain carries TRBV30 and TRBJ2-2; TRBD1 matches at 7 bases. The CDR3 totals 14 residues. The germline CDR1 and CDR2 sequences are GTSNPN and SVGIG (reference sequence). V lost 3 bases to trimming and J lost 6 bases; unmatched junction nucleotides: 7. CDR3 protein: CAWRGDRVSGELFF. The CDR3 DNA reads TGTGCCTGGAGGGGAGACAGGGTCTCCGGGGAGCTGTTTTTT. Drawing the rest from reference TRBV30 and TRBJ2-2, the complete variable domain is SQTIHQWPATLVQPVGSPLSLECTVEGTSNPNLYWYRQAAGRGLQLLFYSVGIGQISSEVPQNLSASRPQDRQFILSSKKLLLSDSGFYLCAWRGDRVSGELFFGEGSRLTVL.

For the CDR3, the DNA is TGTGCCAGCAGCGTAGGAGCGACTAGCACAGATACGCAGTATTTT. It codes for CASSVGATSTDTQYF. V gene TRBV9 combines with J gene TRBJ2-3; D uncertain. Between the trimmed V and J ends, which lost 0 bases and 0 bases, there was a span of 8 bases. This CDR3 contains 15 residues. Germline loops: CDR1 SGDLS, CDR2 YYNGEE.

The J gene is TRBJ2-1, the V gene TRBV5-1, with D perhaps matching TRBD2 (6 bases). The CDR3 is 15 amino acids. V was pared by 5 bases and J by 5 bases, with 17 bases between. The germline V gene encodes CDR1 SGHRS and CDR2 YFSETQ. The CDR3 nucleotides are TGCGCCAGCAGGTCCGTCGGGGGACCCGACAATGAGCAGTTCTTC. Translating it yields CASRSVGGPDNEQFF.

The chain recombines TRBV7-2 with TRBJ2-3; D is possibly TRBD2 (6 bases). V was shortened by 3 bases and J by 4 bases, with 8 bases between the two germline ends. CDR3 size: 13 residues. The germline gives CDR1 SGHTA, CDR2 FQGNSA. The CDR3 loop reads CASSLGGPDTQYF. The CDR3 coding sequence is TGTGCCAGCAGCTTGGGAGGTCCAGATACGCAGTATTTT.

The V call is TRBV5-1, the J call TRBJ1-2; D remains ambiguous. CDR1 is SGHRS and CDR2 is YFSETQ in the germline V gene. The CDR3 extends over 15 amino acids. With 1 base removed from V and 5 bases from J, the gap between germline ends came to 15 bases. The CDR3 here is CASSLSGEGLYGYTF. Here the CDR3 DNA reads TGCGCCAGCAGCTTGAGTGGGGAGGGTCTTTATGGCTACACCTTC.

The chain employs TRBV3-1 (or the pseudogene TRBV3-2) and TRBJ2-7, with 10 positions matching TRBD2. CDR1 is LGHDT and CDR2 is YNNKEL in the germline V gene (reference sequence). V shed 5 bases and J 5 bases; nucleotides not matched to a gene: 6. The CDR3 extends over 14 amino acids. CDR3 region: CASSNLAGENEQYF. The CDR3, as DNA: TGTGCCAGCAGCAATCTAGCGGGGGAAAACGAGCAGTACTTC.

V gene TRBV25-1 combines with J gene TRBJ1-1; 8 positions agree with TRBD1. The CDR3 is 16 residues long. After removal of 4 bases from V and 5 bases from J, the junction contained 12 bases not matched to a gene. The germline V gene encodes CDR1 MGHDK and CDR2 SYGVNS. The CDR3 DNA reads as TGTGCCAGCAGTGCAAACGACAGGGGTAGAGTTACTGAAGCTTTCTTT. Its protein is CASSANDRGRVTEAFF.

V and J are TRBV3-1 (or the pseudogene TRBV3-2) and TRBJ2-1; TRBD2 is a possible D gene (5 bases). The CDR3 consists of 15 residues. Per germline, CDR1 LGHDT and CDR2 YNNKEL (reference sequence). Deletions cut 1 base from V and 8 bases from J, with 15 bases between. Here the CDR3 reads CASSQGGAAVDEQFF. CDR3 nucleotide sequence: TGTGCCAGCAGCCAAGGGGGAGCGGCGGTCGATGAGCAGTTCTTC.

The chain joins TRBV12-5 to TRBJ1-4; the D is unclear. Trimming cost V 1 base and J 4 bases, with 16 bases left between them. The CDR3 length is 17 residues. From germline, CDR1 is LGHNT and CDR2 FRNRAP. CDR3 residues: CASGLEPQEELNEKLFF. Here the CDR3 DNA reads TGTGCTAGTGGTTTGGAACCTCAGGAAGAACTTAATGAAAAACTGTTTTTT.